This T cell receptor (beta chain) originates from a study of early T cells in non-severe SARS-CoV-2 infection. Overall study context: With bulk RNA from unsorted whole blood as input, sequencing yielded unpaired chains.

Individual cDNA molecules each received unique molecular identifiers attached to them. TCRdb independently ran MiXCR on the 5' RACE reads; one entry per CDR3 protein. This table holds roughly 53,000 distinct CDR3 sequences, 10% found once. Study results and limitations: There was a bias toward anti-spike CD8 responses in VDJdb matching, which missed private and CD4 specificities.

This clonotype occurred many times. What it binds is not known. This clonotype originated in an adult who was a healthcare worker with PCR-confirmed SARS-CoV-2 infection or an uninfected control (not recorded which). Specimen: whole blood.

The CDR3 DNA sequence: TGTGCCAGCAGTTTGGACCCCAAACGCAGTTACTTC. Translation gives CASSLDPKRSYF. The chain couples TRBV6-1 to TRBJ2-7, with D unresolved. Trimming cost V 5 bases and J 13 bases, with 18 bases left between them. Germline CDR1 reads MNHNS; CDR2 reads SASEGT. This CDR3 is built from 12 residues.